This entry is about one T cell receptor beta chain. The sample comes from a study of OX40 agonist ivuxolimab in advanced cancers. The wider study: Subjects had a mean age of about 65 years, with a range of 23 to 79; just over 80% were male. Previous treatment with anti-PD-1, anti-PD-L1 or anti-CTLA-4 therapy was allowed; 35% to 50% had received some.

The protocol was immunoSEQ multiplex PCR, while the TCRdb copy is restricted to in-frame clones and leaves out a portion. The table has approximately 80,000 clones, under 85% seen once. Germline assignment: CDR1 SEHNR and CDR2 FQNEAQ (reference sequence). Trimming pared 2 bases from V and 2 bases from J, leaving 7 bases between. The CDR3 contains 13 residues. This receptor was obtained from an adult with an advanced solid tumor such as melanoma, head and neck, liver or kidney cancer. V usage is TRBV7-9 and J usage is TRBJ2-7; the D is unclear. The starting material was CD4+ or CD8+ T cells sorted from blood, obtained in a trial of the OX40 agonist ivuxolimab. DNA of the CDR3: TGTGCCAGCAGCTTACAGGCCGCCTACGAGCAGTACTTC. It codes for CASSLQAAYEQYF. The whole variable domain, remainder taken from reference TRBV7-9 and TRBJ2-7, is DTGVSQNPRHKITKRGQNVTFRCDPISEHNRLYWYRQTLGQGPEFLTYFQNEAQLEKSRLLSDRFSAERPKGSFSTLEIQRTEQGDSAMYLCASSLQAAYEQYFGPGTRLTVT.